A single sample is the source of the 10 T cell receptor beta chains below, sequenced in a study of CD8 T cells in Susac syndrome. Reverse transcription of 0.5 to 1 ug RNA was performed with random hexamers. Each CDR3 protein gets one entry after TCRdb re-called the immunoSEQ multiplex PCR reads with MiXCR. The data show 150,000 to 200,000 distinct CDR3 sequences, just under 95% seen once. Sequenced: CD4+ T cells from PBMCs. The receptor source for this set is a human donor in good health.

The chain is built from TRBV20-1 and TRBJ1-2, with TRBD1 as a possible D gene (5 bases). The germline V and J ends were trimmed by 3 bases and 10 bases, with 18 bases remaining between them. The CDR3 has 13 residues. CDR1 and CDR2 (germline): DFQATT, SNEGSKA (reference sequence). The CDR3 DNA reads TGCAGTGCTAGGGGCGGGACGGCGCGCCACTACACCTTC. Its translation: CSARGGTARHYTF.

The genes are TRBV29-1 and TRBJ1-1, with D possibly TRBD1 on 5 matching bases. The V end lost 6 bases, the J end lost 4 bases, and 15 bases lay between the germline ends. Germline CDR1 SQVTM, CDR2 ANQGSEA. The CDR3 covers 13 residues. The CDR3 here is CSVKRGRSTEAFF. CDR3 DNA sequence: TGCAGCGTCAAAAGGGGCAGGAGCACTGAAGCTTTCTTT.

DNA for the CDR3: TGTGCCAGCAGCCAAGACACGCTTGACCGCGGGCAGTACTTC. It translates to CASSQDTLDRGQYF. The chain is built from TRBV3-1 and TRBJ2-7; no firm D call. Per germline, CDR1 LGHDT and CDR2 YNNKEL (reference sequence). The V and J ends lost 0 bases and 9 bases respectively, with 15 bases between them. The length of the CDR3 is 14 residues.

The chain combines TRBV7-9 with TRBJ2-3; D is possibly TRBD2 (6 bases). CDR3 length equals 15 residues. Trimming cost V 2 bases and J 0 bases, with 9 bases left between them. The germline V gene encodes CDR1 SEHNR and CDR2 FQNEAQ (reference sequence). As DNA, the CDR3 is TGTGCCAGCAGCTTAACGGGGACTAGCACAGATACGCAGTATTTT. Amino acids: CASSLTGTSTDTQYF.

The chain carries TRBV29-1 and TRBJ1-1; D perhaps matches TRBD1 (5 bases). The CDR3 length is 11 residues. Germline CDR1 reads SQVTM; CDR2 reads ANQGSEA. V gave up 7 bases and J gave up 4 bases, with 10 bases separating them. Written as DNA, the CDR3 is TGCAGCGCAGGGTGGGGCACTGAAGCTTTCTTT. Its translation: CSAGWGTEAFF.

The chain uses TRBV7-2 and TRBJ2-5; D is unresolved. Deletions cut 4 bases from V and 7 bases from J, with 16 bases between. Germline V CDR1 and CDR2: SGHTA, FQGNSA. The CDR3 has 14 amino acids. The CDR3: CASSSSPVVGTQYF. The DNA of the CDR3 is TGTGCCAGCAGCTCCTCGCCCGTGGTTGGGACCCAGTACTTC.

The genes are TRBV4-1 and TRBJ1-3; D is undetermined. V was shortened by 4 bases and J by 3 bases, with 7 bases between the two germline ends. The CDR3 spans 13 residues. Germline CDR1 reads MGHRA; CDR2 reads YSYEKL. This CDR3 reads CASSLEGGNTIYF. In DNA form, the CDR3 reads TGCGCCAGCAGCCTAGAAGGTGGAAACACCATATATTTT.

The chain employs TRBV7-2 and TRBJ2-5, with TRBD2 identical over 7 bases. Per the germline V gene, CDR1 is SGHTA and CDR2 is FQGNSA. V lost 0 bases, J lost 5 bases, and 3 bases stayed unmatched. The CDR3 runs 14 residues. The CDR3 region is CASSLAVGGETQYF. DNA for the CDR3: TGTGCCAGCAGCTTAGCGGTCGGGGGGGAGACCCAGTACTTC. The variable domain in full, completed from reference TRBV7-2 and TRBJ2-5, reads GAGVSQSPSNKVTEKGKDVELRCDPISGHTALYWYRQSLGQGLEFLIYFQGNSAPDKSGLPSDRFSAERTGGSVSTLTIQRTQQEDSAVYLCASSLAVGGETQYFGPGTRLLVL.

This chain connects TRBV7-9 to TRBJ2-7; D gene uncertain. The germline V and J ends were trimmed by 5 bases and 7 bases, with 12 bases remaining between them. The CDR3 totals 12 residues. Germline CDR1 is SEHNR and CDR2 is FQNEAQ (reference sequence). In nucleotides, the CDR3 is TGTGCCAGCAGCCCCCCCTCTGGGGAGCAGTACTTC. Translated: CASSPPSGEQYF.

The V gene is TRBV30, the J gene TRBJ1-3; D is unresolved. The CDR3 has 14 amino acids. Deletions cut 2 bases from V and 2 bases from J, with 10 bases between. Per the germline V gene, CDR1 is GTSNPN and CDR2 is SVGIG (reference sequence). The CDR3 region has the DNA TGTGCCTGGAGTAGGATGACTCCTGGAAACACCATATATTTT. This encodes CAWSRMTPGNTIYF.